This is a list of T cell receptor beta chains from one sample in a study of blood T cell repertoires in COVID-19. Method: immunoSEQ multiplex PCR; TCRdb's copy keeps in-frame clones and lacks some. The sample lists 120,000 to 150,000 clones; approximately 90% were seen once. The source material was PBMCs or T cells enriched from blood (not recorded which). Receptor source: a woman in her twenties or thirties with acute COVID-19. CDR3s include the opening cysteine and the closing phenylalanine or tryptophan. The D gene is left open where the match is weak. Size values are once, few and many counts, or a class for expanded clones, and some rows have none.

TRBV24-1	TRBJ1-5	-	-	TGTGCCACCAGTGATTTGACGGGAAACGGGCAGCCCCAGCATTTT	CATSDLTGNGQPQHF
TRBV4-3	TRBJ1-2	-	-	TGCGCCAGCAGCCAAGGGGCACGGGGGGACTATGGCTACACCTTC	CASSQGARGDYGYTF
TRBV5-1	TRBJ1-2	TRBD1	once	TGCGCCAGCAGCTTGGACGCAGGGGGAATCTATGGCTACACCTTC	CASSLDAGGIYGYTF
TRBV19	TRBJ2-3	-	-	TGTGCCAGTAGCTCCCAGGGGATAGATACGCAGTATTTT	CASSSQGIDTQYF
TRBV19	TRBJ2-5	-	-	TGTGCCAGTAGCTCCCGGTCGTGGTACCAAGAGACCCAGTACTTC	CASSSRSWYQETQYF
TRBV28	TRBJ1-1	-	-	TGTGCCAGCAGTTTATTCGAGGAAGACACTGAAGCTTTCTTT	CASSLFEEDTEAFF
TRBV19	TRBJ1-5	TRBD1	-	TGTGCCAGTAGTATGGGACAGGGCAATCAGCCCCAGCATTTT	CASSMGQGNQPQHF
TRBV5-1	TRBJ2-2	-	-	TGCGCCAGCAGCTTGTCCGGGGGGGAGCTGTTTTTT	CASSLSGGELFF
TRBV7-3	TRBJ1-4	-	-	TGTGCCAGCAGCCCCCCTAGACAGCTTGCAACTAATGAAAAACTGTTTTTT	CASSPPRQLATNEKLFF
TRBV6-5	TRBJ2-7	TRBD2	once	TGTGCCAGCAACCGAGCGGGAGTCTTGTACGAGCAGTACTTC	CASNRAGVLYEQYF
TRBV18	TRBJ1-6	TRBD1	-	TGTGCCAGCTCAAGGACAGGGGTTGGCGATTCACCCCTCCACTTT	CASSRTGVGDSPLHF
TRBV7-2	TRBJ2-3	TRBD2	-	TGTGCCAGCAGCCCTTTCGGCGGGAGGGGCGGAGATACGCAGTATTTT	CASSPFGGRGGDTQYF
TRBV4-3	TRBJ2-1	TRBD2	-	TGCGCCAGCAGCCAACCCTCAAACCTAGCGGGGTCCTACAATGAGCAGTTCTTC	CASSQPSNLAGSYNEQFF
TRBV6-5	TRBJ2-7	TRBD2	-	TGTGCCAGCAGTTACTCCAGCGGGGAGGCCTCCCTCGAGCAGTACTTC	CASSYSSGEASLEQYF
TRBV7-9	TRBJ2-2	TRBD2	once	TGTGCCAGCCGCGGGAGCGGGAGCACAGCAGGGGAGCTGTTTTTT	CASRGSGSTAGELFF
TRBV29-1	TRBJ2-3	TRBD2	few	TGCAGCGTTGAAGTTTCGGTGACTAGCGTTTTAACAGATACGCAGTATTTT	CSVEVSVTSVLTDTQYF
TRBV7-6	TRBJ2-1	TRBD2	-	TGTGCCAGCAGCGAACGGCGACTAGCTCAAAGCTCCTACAATGAGCAGTTCTTC	CASSERRLAQSSYNEQFF
TRBV6-2/TRBV6-3	TRBJ1-5	-	-	TGTGCCAGCAGCGACAACAAAAGCAATCAGCCCCAGCATTTT	CASSDNKSNQPQHF
TRBV18	TRBJ2-5	TRBD2	-	TGTGCCAGCTCACCAGCGGGACTAGCGGAGACCCAGTACTTC	CASSPAGLAETQYF
TRBV12-3/TRBV12-4	TRBJ1-2	-	once	TGTGCCAGCAGTCTCCAGGGTCTCTATGGCTACACCTTC	CASSLQGLYGYTF
TRBV5-1	TRBJ2-3	TRBD2	-	TGCGCCCGCAGCCGGGGGGGGCAGGCCCGCACAGATACGCAGTATTTT	CARSRGGQARTDTQYF
TRBV18	TRBJ2-7	TRBD1	once	TGTGCCAGCTCTCTAGGACAGGGTTACTACGAGCAGTACTTC	CASSLGQGYYEQYF
TRBV6-6	TRBJ1-1	-	once	TGTGCCAGCAGAATCATACGCGCCCTCGGCACTGAAGCTTTCTTT	CASRIIRALGTEAFF
TRBV18	TRBJ2-5	TRBD1	once	TGTGCCAGCTCACCTGGGGACAGCTTACCTGAATTCCAAGAGACCCAGTACTTC	CASSPGDSLPEFQETQYF
TRBV28	TRBJ2-2	-	-	TGTGCCAGCAGTTTAGGCGGAACGAACACCGGGGAGCTGTTTTTT	CASSLGGTNTGELFF
TRBV11-2	TRBJ2-5	-	-	TGTGCCAGCACCGTGGGGGCAGCGGAGACCCAGTACTTC	CASTVGAAETQYF
TRBV27	TRBJ2-7	TRBD1	-	TGTGCCAGCAGTACCCCGGGACAGGGTGCCTACGAGCAGTACTTC	CASSTPGQGAYEQYF
TRBV6-5	TRBJ1-1	-	-	TGTGCCAGCAGTAAAAACAGGGACCTCAGGACTGAAGCTTTCTTT	CASSKNRDLRTEAFF
TRBV6-2/TRBV6-3	TRBJ1-2	-	once	TGTGCCAGCAGTCCCGTCGGTAACTATGGCTACACCTTC	CASSPVGNYGYTF